This T cell receptor beta chain was profiled in a study of cytomegalovirus exposure and HLA in healthy donors. CDR3 length equals 14 residues. CDR1 is LGHNA, CDR2 YNFKEQ, per germline. The V gene lost 0 bases and the J gene lost 8 bases, with 10 bases spanning the gap. Repertoires were generated with immunoSEQ multiplex PCR, while TCRdb's copy carries only in-frame clones and drops some. Of over 200,000 clones in the sample, 80% to 90% were seen once. The chain recombines TRBV4-2 with TRBJ1-4; tentative D call: TRBD1 (5 bases). The sample consisted of PBMCs. The source of this sequence is a woman younger than 35 in good health and CMV-seronegative. CDR3 coding DNA: TGTGCCAGCAGCCAAGAGTACAGGACCGAAAAACTGTTTTTT. Encoded protein: CASSQEYRTEKLFF.